These 25 T cell receptor beta chains share one sample of origin, sequenced in a study of cytomegalovirus exposure and HLA in healthy donors. PCR was performed using 60 Vbeta and 13 Jbeta primers. Profiling relied on immunoSEQ multiplex PCR, and the TCRdb table lists in-frame clones only, not all of them. The data contain roughly 100,000 clones, around 80% of them seen just once; the ten biggest clones take up approximately 11%. The material sequenced was PBMCs. These receptors all stem from a man in his late teens or twenties in good health and CMV-seropositive.

V gene TRBV7-3 combines with J gene TRBJ2-5, with a weak D call TRBD2 (5 bases). CDR3 size: 15 residues. Germline loops: CDR1 SGHTA, CDR2 FQGTGA. V dropped 5 bases and J dropped 0 bases, with 13 bases sitting between them. This CDR3 reads CASSAGAGYQETQYF. The CDR3 DNA sequence: TGTGCCAGCAGCGCAGGCGCGGGCTACCAAGAGACCCAGTACTTC.

V and J are TRBV27 and TRBJ2-1, with 9 bases aligning to TRBD1. V lost 2 bases, J lost 3 bases, and 2 bases stayed unmatched. This CDR3 region has 15 residues. Germline V gene lookup returns CDR1 MNHEY and CDR2 SMNVEV (reference sequence). CDR3 coding DNA: TGTGCCAGCAGTTTAGGGACAGGGAACTACAATGAGCAGTTCTTC. Its translation: CASSLGTGNYNEQFF.

The chain joins TRBV7-3 to TRBJ2-5; 12 bases agree with TRBD2. This CDR3 spans 16 amino acids. Germline-derived CDR1 and CDR2 are SGHTA and FQGTGA. The V and J ends lost 0 bases and 5 bases, in that order; junction bases with no gene match: 4. This CDR3 is CASSLTASGGAETQYF. CDR3 nucleotides: TGTGCCAGCAGCTTAACGGCTAGCGGGGGGGCGGAGACCCAGTACTTC.

The chain uses TRBV6-5 and TRBJ1-5; D perhaps matches TRBD1 (5 bases). With 0 bases removed from V and 2 bases from J, the gap between germline ends came to 8 bases. The CDR3 runs 15 residues. Germline CDR1 MNHEY, CDR2 SVGAGI. DNA of the CDR3: TGTGCCAGCAGTTACTCCCAGGGCGGCAATCAGCCCCAGCATTTT. Residues: CASSYSQGGNQPQHF.

The rearrangement joins TRBV27 to TRBJ1-1; 7 bases are a match to TRBD1. The length of the CDR3 is 12 residues. The germline V gene encodes CDR1 MNHEY and CDR2 SMNVEV (reference sequence). V shed 10 bases, J shed 7 bases, and the junction held 9 bases outside the gene matches. Here the CDR3 reads CATRTGEFEAFF. DNA for the CDR3: TGTGCCACTAGGACAGGCGAGTTTGAAGCTTTCTTT.

The chain recombines TRBV7-9 with TRBJ1-2, with TRBD1 matching 10 bases. The ends lost 5 bases at V and 3 bases at J; junction bases unmatched: 9. This CDR3 contains 16 residues. Germline V gene data show CDR1 as SEHNR and CDR2 as FQNEAQ (reference sequence). The CDR3: CASSPSSGTGDYGYTF. For the CDR3, the DNA is TGTGCCAGCAGCCCAAGCTCCGGGACAGGGGACTATGGCTACACCTTC.

In nucleotides, the CDR3 is TGTGCCAGTAGAAGCGGGGGGGCCTTGGAGACCCAGTACTTC. This encodes CASRSGGALETQYF. This chain uses TRBV19 with TRBJ2-5; 10 bases are shared with TRBD2. There are 14 residues in the CDR3. The V segment lost 6 bases and the J segment 5 bases; nucleotides outside the gene matches: 6. Germline values: CDR1 LNHDA, CDR2 SQIVND (reference sequence).

J is TRBJ1-4 and V is TRBV9, with D possibly TRBD1 on 6 matching bases. Trimming took 2 bases from V and 8 from J, leaving 13 bases between them. Germline CDR1 and CDR2: SGDLS and YYNGEE. The CDR3 totals 14 residues. The CDR3 is CASSVTGSGEKLFF. The CDR3 DNA sequence: TGTGCCAGCAGCGTTACAGGGAGTGGGGAAAAACTGTTTTTT.

The rearrangement links TRBV10-2 to TRBJ1-2, with D possibly TRBD1 on 6 matching bases. V lost 2 bases and J lost 3, with 28 bases in between. Looked up from germline, CDR1 is WSHSY and CDR2 is SAAADI. This CDR3 has 20 amino acids. Written as DNA, the CDR3 is TGCGCCAGCAGTGAGGAGGGAGATAGGGGTCGGCAGGGGATAGACTATGGCTACACCTTC. Translation gives CASSEEGDRGRQGIDYGYTF.

The rearrangement uses TRBV5-1 and TRBJ1-1; 7 bases are shared with TRBD1. V gave up 3 bases and J gave up 4 bases; unmatched junction bases: 9. The germline V gene has CDR1 SGHRS and CDR2 YFSETQ. This CDR3 has 15 residues. The CDR3 coding sequence is TGCGCCAGCAGCTCAGGAGGGTCAGGGGGCACTGAAGCTTTCTTT. Its protein is CASSSGGSGGTEAFF.

CDR3 sequence reads: CTSSGYSGQGFGYTF. The CDR3 DNA follows: TGTACCAGCAGCGGCTACTCGGGACAGGGTTTCGGCTACACCTTC. The chain has TRBV7-2 and TRBJ1-2; 9 bases line up with TRBD1. The ends lost 5 bases at V and 8 bases at J; junction bases unmatched: 12. Germline lookup yields CDR1 SGHTA and CDR2 FQGNSA. The CDR3 extends over 15 amino acids.

This clone was recorded a few times. The genes are TRBV9 and TRBJ2-5; D is unclear. The germline V gene encodes CDR1 SGDLS and CDR2 YYNGEE. V lost 0 bases, J lost 1 base, and 4 bases lay in between. The CDR3 is 13 residues long. DNA of the CDR3: TGTGCCAGCAGCGTAGCTTTCCAAGAGACCCAGTACTTC. It codes for CASSVAFQETQYF.

This sequence joins TRBV19 and TRBJ2-6, with D tentatively TRBD1 (6 bases). Per the germline V gene, CDR1 is LNHDA and CDR2 is SQIVND (reference sequence). V was trimmed by 3 bases and J by 5 bases, leaving 11 bases between them. The CDR3 is made up of 15 amino acids. CDR3 sequence reads: CASSIRGGRANVLTF. The CDR3 nucleotides are TGTGCCAGTAGTATTCGAGGGGGAAGGGCCAACGTCCTGACTTTC.

The gene calls are TRBV27 and TRBJ2-3; 7 bases line up with TRBD2. The germline gives CDR1 MNHEY, CDR2 SMNVEV (reference sequence). Unmatched junction bases numbered 5, after V lost 0 bases and J lost 2 bases. The CDR3 is 16 residues long. The CDR3 DNA is TGTGCCAGCAGTTTATCAGCGGGAAGGTTCACAGATACGCAGTATTTT. Its protein is CASSLSAGRFTDTQYF.

The J gene is TRBJ1-5, the V gene TRBV5-4, with 7 bases fitting TRBD1. The V and J ends lost 0 bases and 6 bases, in that order; junction bases with no gene match: 6. Germline V gives CDR1 SGHNT, CDR2 YYREEE (reference sequence). The CDR3 is 15 amino acids. The CDR3 region has the DNA TGTGCCAGCAGCTTGGGGGACAGCCCTTCTCAGCCCCAGCATTTT. Translating it yields CASSLGDSPSQPQHF.

Concerning this clone: This specimen includes other DNA sequences encoding the same CDR3. The chain is built from TRBV5-1 and TRBJ2-2; maybe TRBD2 (6 bases). From germline, CDR1 is SGHRS and CDR2 YFSETQ. V was trimmed by 0 bases and J by 1 base, leaving 10 bases between them. This CDR3 spans 16 amino acids. Here the CDR3 DNA reads TGCGCCAGCAGCTTGGTTGGGGGGAAGAACACCGGGGAGCTGTTTTTT. Translation: CASSLVGGKNTGELFF.

The J gene is TRBJ2-7, the V gene TRBV9, with TRBD2 as a possible D gene (6 bases). Germline values: CDR1 SGDLS, CDR2 YYNGEE. The CDR3 has 13 amino acids. Trimming shortened V by 0 bases and J by 3 bases, and 7 bases separated the two germline ends. The CDR3 region has the DNA TGTGCCAGCAGCGTAGTGGAGGGCTACGAGCAGTACTTC. Amino acids: CASSVVEGYEQYF.

The chain combines TRBV27 with TRBJ1-1; TRBD1 matches 7 bases. The length of the CDR3 is 12 residues. With 10 bases clipped from V and 4 bases from J, the junction kept 6 bases outside the gene matches. The germline gives CDR1 MNHEY, CDR2 SMNVEV (reference sequence). The CDR3 is CANLRGFTEAFF. DNA of the CDR3: TGTGCCAACCTCAGGGGGTTCACTGAAGCTTTCTTT.

This clone was found once. The chain links TRBV27 to TRBJ1-3, with D uncertain. CDR1 and CDR2 from the germline V gene are MNHEY and SMNVEV (reference sequence). V lost 5 bases, J lost 4 bases, and 18 bases lay in between. The CDR3 spans 16 residues. The CDR3 loop reads CASSQSPPLWGNTIYF. The CDR3 DNA sequence: TGTGCCAGCAGTCAATCACCCCCACTCTGGGGAAACACCATATATTTT.

This chain connects TRBV19 to TRBJ2-1; 7 bases are a match to TRBD1. The CDR3 has 18 amino acids. The V segment lost 6 bases and the J segment 0 bases; nucleotides outside the gene matches: 14. Per the germline V gene, CDR1 is LNHDA and CDR2 is SQIVND (reference sequence). CDR3 in amino acids: CASRGERQGRSSYNEQFF. The CDR3 DNA follows: TGTGCCAGTAGGGGAGAGAGACAGGGCCGCAGCTCCTACAATGAGCAGTTCTTC.

The chain links TRBV6-1 to TRBJ1-1, with D tentatively TRBD1 (5 bases). CDR1 and CDR2 (germline): MNHNS, SASEGT. This CDR3 is 15 amino acids long. Deletions cut 2 bases from V and 4 bases from J, with 14 bases between. The CDR3 DNA reads as TGTGCCAGCAGTGAACGAAGGGGCCCTTTCACTGAAGCTTTCTTT. It encodes CASSERRGPFTEAFF.

The chain joins TRBV7-9 to TRBJ2-3, with TRBD1 matching 12 bases. The junction had 3 bases not matched to a gene; V was cut back by 3 bases and J by 2 bases. There are 16 residues in the CDR3. Germline lookup yields CDR1 SEHNR and CDR2 FQNEAQ (reference sequence). The CDR3 is CASSFGTGGATDTQYF. The CDR3 nucleotides read TGTGCCAGCAGCTTTGGGACAGGGGGCGCCACAGATACGCAGTATTTT.

This sequence joins TRBV30 and TRBJ2-1, with TRBD1 matching over 7 bases. V was pared by 4 bases and J by 0 bases, with 3 bases of the junction left unmatched. This CDR3 contains 14 residues. Germline assignment: CDR1 GTSNPN and CDR2 SVGIG (reference sequence). The CDR3 is CAWTGQFSYNEQFF. The DNA of the CDR3 is TGTGCCTGGACGGGACAGTTCTCCTACAATGAGCAGTTCTTC.

V is TRBV6-6 and J is TRBJ2-5; D gene unclear. This CDR3 has 13 amino acids. Germline assignment: CDR1 MNHNY and CDR2 SVGAGI (reference sequence). Trimming stripped 2 bases from V and 3 bases from J, with 7 bases between. CDR3 amino acids: CASSYRVKETQYF. The CDR3, as DNA: TGTGCCAGCAGTTACCGCGTTAAAGAGACCCAGTACTTC.

In regard to this clone: The conserved final phenylalanine or tryptophan is absent from the CDR3, which likely points to a read error. This chain joins TRBV6-1 and TRBJ1-1; TRBD1 matches at 7 bases. V lost 6 bases to trimming and J lost 2 bases; unmatched junction nucleotides: 3. Germline loops: CDR1 MNHNS, CDR2 SASEGT. This CDR3 comprises 13 residues. The CDR3 loop is CASRDRRNTEAFV. In DNA, the CDR3 is TGTGCCAGCAGGGACAGGAGAAACACTGAAGCTTTCGTT.